This T cell receptor (beta chain) came from a study of OX40 agonist ivuxolimab in advanced cancers. Some background on the complete study: Ivuxolimab was a fully human IgG2 agonistic monoclonal antibody targeting the costimulatory receptor OX40 (CD134). A male proportion of roughly 85% and a mean age of 60 years, ranging from about 20 to 80, were recorded for the dose-escalation cohort. Intravenous ivuxolimab was administered to patients every 2 weeks at six dose levels: 0.01, 0.1, 0.3, 1.5, 3 and 10 mg/kg. Among the approximately 54 dose-escalation patients, around 19 had hepatocellular carcinoma, about 15 melanoma, 9 renal cell carcinoma and 9 head and neck cancer. The monotherapy dose-escalation portion (N of about 50 patients) of the phase I ivuxolimab trial is reported in the paper. Partial responses occurred in three dose-escalation patients, of whom one had hepatocellular carcinoma and two had cutaneous melanoma. Prior anti-PD-1, anti-PD-L1 or anti-CTLA-4 therapy was permitted, and 30% to 45% of dose-escalation patients had received checkpoint inhibitors. The purpose of peripheral TCRbeta sequencing was to test whether ivuxolimab changed TCR sequence diversity and led to clonal T-cell expansion.

The trial excluded patients who had a history of autoimmune disease or were on systemic immunosuppression. In every dose cohort, peripheral blood was drawn for TCR sequencing at baseline, cycle 4 day 1, and cycle 7 day 1. The samples were drawn from a first-in-human, open-label, multicenter phase I dose-escalation trial of ivuxolimab. Adults with locally advanced or metastatic melanoma, renal cell, hepatocellular, or head and neck squamous cell carcinoma were enrolled in the trial. Before TCR sequencing, CD4+ and CD8+ T cells were separately sorted from peripheral blood. From the cysteine through the phenylalanine, the CDR3 covers 12 amino acids. CDR3 DNA is the only sequence kept; it has 36 bases, read in frame from the first base. Reading the germline V gene gives CDR1 MNHNS and CDR2 SASEGT. Trimming takes 2 bases from V and 5 bases from J, and the germline ends sit 5 bases apart. For sequencing of the TCRbeta CDR3 region, genomic DNA was extracted from the sorted cells. The immunoSEQ Assay was used for sequencing of TCRbeta CDR3 regions. The source is immuneACCESS, and TCRdb retained only in-frame sequences with V and J called. Part of the clones is not carried over; for the studies checked, unresolved V genes explain less than half of this, and the remainder is unexplained. The sample table lists 150,000 to 190,000 clones, approximately 94% of them with a count of one. About 0.3% of the sample comes from the top ten.

About this clone itself: Which antigen it targets is not known. No much larger clone exists at a distance of one base, and base qualities are not known.

Paper-wide results and their limitations: Partial responders in the 0.1-3.0 mg/kg groups had among the lowest normalized peripheral clonal expansion, especially among CD8+ T cells. Antigen specificity was not determined for the clonally expanded peripheral T cells. After ivuxolimab, CD8+ T cells had more expanded clones than CD4+ T cells on average. Clonal expansion of both CD4+ and CD8+ blood T cells was observed from baseline to week 6 at doses 0.1 to 3.0 mg/kg. Low levels of normalized T-cell clonal expansion were also shown by some nonresponding patients.

Recombination joined TRBV6-1 with TRBJ2-3, with the D gene not clear enough to name. Material: CD4+ or CD8+ T cells sorted from blood, obtained in a trial of the OX40 agonist ivuxolimab. This clonotype was sampled from an adult with an advanced solid tumor such as melanoma, head and neck, liver or kidney cancer. CDR3 region: CASSESVDTQYF. The DNA reads TGTGCCAGCAGTGAATCTGTAGATACGCAGTATTTT.